The sequence of this TCR beta chain was determined in a study of cytomegalovirus exposure and HLA in healthy donors. About the research overall: Among approximately 390 genotyped donors, approximately 80% fell in the Caucasian-associated ancestry cluster.

The PCR made use of 60 Vbeta and 13 Jbeta primers. Data came from immunoSEQ multiplex PCR; TCRdb stores just in-frame clones and leaves some out. Of about 200,000 clones detected, roughly 77% appear once; the ten largest clones hold approximately 0.39%. Whole-study results and caveats: The study recorded over 150 TCR beta chains that were cytomegalovirus-associated.

As concerns this clone: Antigen specificity is unknown.

The CDR3 is 14 amino acids. The germline V and J ends were trimmed by 2 bases and 1 base, with 9 bases remaining between them. Germline CDR1 and CDR2: SGHRS and YFSETQ. The genes are TRBV5-1 and TRBJ1-1; a weak D match, TRBD1 (5 bases). The sequence was obtained from a male donor in good health and CMV-seropositive. Specimen: PBMCs. CDR3 coding DNA: TGCGCCAGCAGCTTTGGCGGGGGGAACACTGAAGCTTTCTTT. The encoded protein is CASSFGGGNTEAFF.